Shown below are 26 T cell receptor beta chains from a single sample sequenced in a study of identical twins. Each CDR3 protein is one row after TCRdb ran MiXCR on the 5' RACE reads. The table shows some 1,700,000 distinct CDR3 sequences, with roughly a third occurring only once. Input material: cord blood. These receptors all come from a newborn girl in good health.

This chain connects TRBV28 to TRBJ2-7; D perhaps matches TRBD1 (6 bases). The ends were cut back, 5 bases at V and 4 bases at J, with 12 bases in the middle. Germline V gene sequence: CDR1 MDHEN, CDR2 SYDVKM. This CDR3 is 13 amino acids long. CDR3 sequence reads: CASSEGVPYEQYF. The CDR3 DNA follows: TGTGCCAGCAGTGAGGGGGTCCCATACGAGCAGTACTTC.

The chain employs TRBV25-1 and TRBJ1-5; D gene unclear. The ends were cut back, 2 bases at V and 3 bases at J, with 8 bases in the middle. CDR3 length: 14 residues. Germline V CDR1 and CDR2: MGHDK, SYGVNS. CDR3 DNA sequence: TGTGCCAGCAGTGAAGAAGGGCTCAATCAGCCCCAGCATTTT. Protein product: CASSEEGLNQPQHF.

This clonotype has more than one count but fewer than ten. The V and J genes are TRBV4-2 and TRBJ2-1, with 15 bases identical to TRBD2. V shed 3 bases, J shed 6 bases, and the junction held 3 bases outside the gene matches. The CDR3 runs 16 residues. Germline CDR1 reads LGHNA; CDR2 reads YNFKEQ. The CDR3 reads CASSHRTSGRGNEQFF. The CDR3 nucleotides read TGTGCCAGCAGCCACAGGACTAGCGGGAGGGGCAATGAGCAGTTCTTC.

The rearrangement uses TRBV9 and TRBJ1-1; no definite D call. V gave up 0 bases and J gave up 5 bases, with 14 bases separating them. This CDR3 region has 15 residues. CDR1 and CDR2 (germline): SGDLS, YYNGEE. The CDR3 loop is CASSVGVGRGTEAFF. CDR3 coding DNA: TGTGCCAGCAGCGTAGGGGTAGGACGAGGGACTGAAGCTTTCTTT.

In this sample, this clonotype turned up a few times. The chain recombines TRBV4-2 with TRBJ1-5; D gene unclear. V dropped 1 base and J dropped 6 bases, with 10 bases sitting between them. Per germline, CDR1 LGHNA and CDR2 YNFKEQ. The CDR3 consists of 14 residues. DNA of the CDR3: TGTGCCAGCAGCCAAGCGGGAGGCAGTCAGCCCCAGCATTTT. It is translated as CASSQAGGSQPQHF.

The chain recombines TRBV4-2 with TRBJ2-5; D uncertain. Between the trimmed V and J ends, which lost 0 bases and 11 bases, there was a span of 13 bases. The CDR3 loop spans 13 amino acids. The V gene's germline CDR1 is LGHNA and CDR2 YNFKEQ. CDR3 coding DNA: TGTGCCAGCAGCCAAGACCCCCTGGGTGAGCAGTACTTC. It specifies CASSQDPLGEQYF.

This chain links TRBV6-8 with TRBJ2-1, with a possible D match to TRBD2 (6 bases). Germline V CDR1 and CDR2: MNHGY, SAAAGT. Trimming stripped 6 bases from V and 0 bases from J, with 15 bases between. The CDR3 sequence is 16 residues long. This CDR3 is CASSGSRTSSYNEQFF. The CDR3 coding sequence is TGTGCCAGCAGCGGGAGTAGGACGAGCTCCTACAATGAGCAGTTCTTC.

This clonotype showed up just a few times. The J gene is TRBJ1-6, the V gene TRBV21-1; TRBD1 is the table's D call and was not checked against the DNA. TRBV21-1 is recorded as a pseudogene. The CDR3 is 17 amino acids. The CDR3 reads CASSKGSPPGQASPLHF. CDR3 coding DNA: TGTGCCAGCAGCAAAGGTAGTCCCCCGGGACAGGCGTCACCCCTCCACTTT.

As for this clonotype: This may arise from a read error, as a much more abundant clone is one base away. The rearrangement links TRBV20-1 to TRBJ2-4; possible D gene TRBD2, 6 bases. The CDR3 loop spans 17 amino acids. Per the germline V gene, CDR1 is DFQATT and CDR2 is SNEGSKA (reference sequence). CDR3 DNA: TGCAGTGCTAGAGATTTAAGAGCCCTACTAGCCAAAGACATTCAGTACTTC. As protein: CSARDLRALLAKDIQYF.

V gene TRBV6-1 combines with J gene TRBJ2-3; possibly TRBD1 or TRBD2 for D (7 bases each). Looked up from germline, CDR1 is MNHNS and CDR2 is SASEGT. Trimming left V 8 bases short and J 0 bases short, with 12 bases between. This CDR3 is built from 14 residues. CDR3 amino acids: CASGRGLSTDTQYF. The CDR3 DNA sequence: TGTGCCAGCGGGAGGGGGCTCAGCACAGATACGCAGTATTTT.

This clonotype was picked up a small number of times. The chain carries TRBV20-1 and TRBJ1-5; D remains ambiguous. Germline V lookup: CDR1 DFQATT, CDR2 SNEGSKA (reference sequence). CDR3 length: 16 residues. V was cut by 0 bases and J by 7 bases, with 19 bases left in between. The CDR3 sequence is CSARDPREAGNQPQHF. CDR3 DNA: TGCAGTGCTAGAGATCCCCGGGAGGCGGGTAACCAGCCCCAGCATTTT.

The CDR3: CSASARGYANYGYTF. CDR3 coding DNA: TGCAGTGCTAGTGCCAGGGGGTACGCTAACTATGGCTACACCTTC. The chain has TRBV20-1 and TRBJ1-2; 7 bases line up with TRBD1. Germline CDR1 and CDR2: DFQATT and SNEGSKA (reference sequence). V shed 3 bases and J 0 bases; nucleotides not matched to a gene: 7. The CDR3 consists of 15 residues.

The chain links TRBV29-1 to TRBJ2-1; D ambiguous. There are 12 residues in the CDR3. CDR1 is SQVTM and CDR2 is ANQGSEA in the germline V gene. V lost 3 bases to trimming and J lost 7 bases, with 10 bases between them. The CDR3 DNA reads as TGCAGCGTTGACGTGGGGATAAATGAGCAGTTCTTC. Protein: CSVDVGINEQFF.

The chain recombines TRBV18 with TRBJ2-2, with 7 bases aligning to TRBD1. V lost 6 bases to trimming and J lost 0 bases; unmatched junction nucleotides: 10. CDR1 and CDR2 (germline): KGHSH, LQKENI. This CDR3 comprises 17 residues. CDR3 in DNA: TGTGCCAGCTCCACTTTGGCGACAGGGTCGAACACCGGGGAGCTGTTTTTT. Encoded protein: CASSTLATGSNTGELFF.

The chain links TRBV9 to TRBJ2-5; weak D call: TRBD1 (6 bases). The V end was cut by 0 bases, the J end by 11 bases, with 17 bases between. Germline values: CDR1 SGDLS, CDR2 YYNGEE. This CDR3 has 14 residues. As DNA, the CDR3 is TGTGCCAGCAGCGTAGGAAACAGGGTAACGAAGCAGTACTTC. It translates to CASSVGNRVTKQYF.

The chain employs TRBV5-4 and TRBJ2-5, with D maybe TRBD2 (5 bases). The CDR3 spans 15 residues. With 6 bases removed from V and 4 bases from J, the gap between germline ends came to 19 bases. The germline CDR1 and CDR2 sequences are SGHNT and YYREEE (reference sequence). This CDR3 reads CASTSSGVLPETQYF. The CDR3 nucleotides read TGTGCCAGCACCTCTTCCGGGGTCCTCCCAGAGACCCAGTACTTC.

The V gene is TRBV20-1, the J gene TRBJ2-1; 14 bases match TRBD2. The tail of the sequence fits TRBJ2-7 better, so the J call may be wrong. CDR1 is DFQATT and CDR2 is SNEGSKA in the germline V gene (reference sequence). The CDR3 contains 17 residues. The DNA of the CDR3 is TGCAGTGCCTGCGGACTAGCGGGAGGACTTACCTACAATGAGCAGTACTTC. This sequence encodes CSACGLAGGLTYNEQYF.

V usage is TRBV5-1 and J usage is TRBJ2-1, with D perhaps TRBD1 (5 bases). The J call is doubtful: the DNA matches TRBJ2-7 better. There are 14 residues in the CDR3. CDR1 and CDR2 from the germline V gene are SGHRS and YFSETQ. The CDR3 sequence: CASSSRTPYNEQYF. DNA for the CDR3: TGCGCCAGCAGCTCCCGGACACCCTACAATGAGCAGTACTTC.

The genes are TRBV4-1 and TRBJ1-6, with D possibly being TRBD1 (5 bases). Germline V gene data show CDR1 as MGHRA and CDR2 as YSYEKL. V was shortened by 0 bases and J by 7 bases, with 13 bases between the two germline ends. This CDR3 contains 16 residues. This chain's CDR3 is CASSQEAEGSNSPLHF. Here the CDR3 DNA reads TGCGCCAGCAGCCAAGAAGCAGAGGGGTCAAATTCACCCCTCCACTTT.

In the case of this clonotype: The germline gene is not matched at one end of the junction; a read error may be the cause. V is TRBV13 and J is TRBJ1-1; D unresolved. This CDR3 spans 15 amino acids. Germline CDR1 PRHDT, CDR2 FYEKMQ (reference sequence). The CDR3 DNA is TGTGCCAGCAGCCGAACTACCACCCAGAACATTGAAGCTTTCTTT. Translation: CASSRTTTQNIEAFF.

This clonotype showed up many times. The rearrangement joins TRBV5-1 to TRBJ2-3, with D tentatively TRBD1 or TRBD2 (5 bases each). Germline CDR1 SGHRS, CDR2 YFSETQ. Trimming pared 7 bases from V and 2 bases from J, leaving 14 bases between. CDR3 length: 14 residues. CDR3 nucleotides: TGCGCCAGCTTTCCCGGGACGGTCACAGATACGCAGTATTTT. It specifies CASFPGTVTDTQYF.

The genes are TRBV20-1 and TRBJ1-3; D call uncertain. The V end lost 3 bases, the J end lost 4 bases, and 10 bases lay between the germline ends. Germline V gene lookup returns CDR1 DFQATT and CDR2 SNEGSKA (reference sequence). The CDR3 extends over 13 amino acids. The CDR3 spells CSASRAPGNTIYF. The CDR3 nucleotides read TGCAGTGCTAGTCGGGCACCCGGAAACACCATATATTTT.

This clonotype has only a few counts. The rearrangement uses TRBV11-2 and TRBJ2-1; D ambiguous. This CDR3 has 15 amino acids. V was shortened by 3 bases and J by 8 bases, with 17 bases between the two germline ends. In germline, CDR1 is SGHAT, CDR2 FQNNGV. The CDR3 region is CASSFSSIQGHEQFF. The CDR3 DNA is TGTGCCAGCAGCTTTTCGTCTATCCAAGGCCATGAGCAGTTCTTC. Variable domain in full (rest from reference TRBV11-2 and TRBJ2-1): EAGVAQSPRYKIIEKRQSVAFWCNPISGHATLYWYQQILGQGPKLLIQFQNNGVVDDSQLPKDRFSAERLKGVDSTLKIQPAKLEDSAVYLCASSFSSIQGHEQFFGPGTRLTVL.

In this sample, this clonotype turned up many times. V and J are TRBV6-2 or TRBV6-3 and TRBJ2-5, with 13 bases fitting TRBD2. J gave up 4 bases and V 6 bases, and 2 bases lay outside the gene matches. The CDR3 totals 14 residues. Per the germline V gene, CDR1 is MNHEY and CDR2 is SVGEGT. The CDR3 DNA is TGTGCCAGCAGCTGGACTAGCGGGAGAGAGACCCAGTACTTC. The encoded protein is CASSWTSGRETQYF.

In this sample, this clonotype turned up a few times. V and J are TRBV5-1 and TRBJ2-1; D perhaps matches TRBD2 (5 bases). Per the germline V gene, CDR1 is SGHRS and CDR2 is YFSETQ. V was cut by 0 bases and J by 7 bases, with 20 bases left in between. The CDR3 runs 17 residues. The CDR3 bases are TGCGCCAGCAGCTTGGATCTCGGGGAGTTGACCGGGAATGAGCAGTTCTTC. Its translation is CASSLDLGELTGNEQFF. Complete variable domain (other parts from reference TRBV5-1 and TRBJ2-1): KAGVTQTPRYLIKTRGQQVTLSCSPISGHRSVSWYQQTPGQGLQFLFEYFSETQRNKGNFPGRFSGRQFSNSRSEMNVSTLELGDSALYLCASSLDLGELTGNEQFFGPGTRLTVL.

This clonotype was seen a few times. With a much larger clone just one base away, this may be a read error. The gene calls are TRBV10-3 and TRBJ2-1; D ambiguous. V dropped 1 base and J dropped 6 bases, with 4 bases sitting between them. The CDR3 has 12 residues. Germline assignment: CDR1 ENHRY and CDR2 SYGVKD. In DNA form, the CDR3 reads TGTGCCATCAGTGAGTTTAGCAATGAGCAGTTCTTC. Residues: CAISEFSNEQFF.